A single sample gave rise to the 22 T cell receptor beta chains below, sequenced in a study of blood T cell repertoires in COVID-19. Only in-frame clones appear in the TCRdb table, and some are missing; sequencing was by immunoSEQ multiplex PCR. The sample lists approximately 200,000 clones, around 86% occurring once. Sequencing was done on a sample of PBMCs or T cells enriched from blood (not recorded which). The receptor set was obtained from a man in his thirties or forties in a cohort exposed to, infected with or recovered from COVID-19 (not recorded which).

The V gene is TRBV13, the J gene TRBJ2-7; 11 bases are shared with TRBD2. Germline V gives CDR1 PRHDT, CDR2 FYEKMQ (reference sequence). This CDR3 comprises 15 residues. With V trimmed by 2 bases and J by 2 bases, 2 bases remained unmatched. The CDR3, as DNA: TGTGCCAGCAGCTTAAAGGGACTAGCGGCCTACGAGCAGTACTTC. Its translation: CASSLKGLAAYEQYF.

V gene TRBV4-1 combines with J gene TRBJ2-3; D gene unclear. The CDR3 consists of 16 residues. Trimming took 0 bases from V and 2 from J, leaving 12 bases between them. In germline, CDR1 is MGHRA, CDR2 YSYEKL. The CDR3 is CASSQDELKPTDTQYF. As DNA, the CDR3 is TGCGCCAGCAGCCAAGATGAGCTCAAACCCACAGATACGCAGTATTTT.

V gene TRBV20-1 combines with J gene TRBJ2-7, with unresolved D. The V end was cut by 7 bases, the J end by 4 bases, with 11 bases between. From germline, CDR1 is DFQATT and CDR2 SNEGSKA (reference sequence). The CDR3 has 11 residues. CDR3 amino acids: CSVLNSYEQYF. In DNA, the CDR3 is TGCAGTGTTCTTAACTCGTACGAGCAGTACTTC.

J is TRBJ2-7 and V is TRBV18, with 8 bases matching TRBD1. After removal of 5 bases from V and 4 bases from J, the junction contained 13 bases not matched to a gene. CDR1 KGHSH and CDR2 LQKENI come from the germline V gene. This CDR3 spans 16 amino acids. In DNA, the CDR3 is TGTGCCAGCTCATCCTCACGAGGACAGGGACGTTACGAGCAGTACTTC. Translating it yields CASSSSRGQGRYEQYF. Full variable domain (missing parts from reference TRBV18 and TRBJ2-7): NAGVMQNPRHLVRRRGQEARLRCSPMKGHSHVYWYRQLPEEGLKFMVYLQKENIIDESGMPKERFSAEFPKEGPSILRIQQVVRGDSAAYFCASSSSRGQGRYEQYFGPGTRLTVT.

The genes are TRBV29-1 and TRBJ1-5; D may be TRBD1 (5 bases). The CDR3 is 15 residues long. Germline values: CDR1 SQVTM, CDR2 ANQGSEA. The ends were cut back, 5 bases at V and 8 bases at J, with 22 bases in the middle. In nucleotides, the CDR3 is TGCAGCGTTAGCTACTCTCGACGCGGGGGAGAGCCCCAGCATTTT. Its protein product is CSVSYSRRGGEPQHF.

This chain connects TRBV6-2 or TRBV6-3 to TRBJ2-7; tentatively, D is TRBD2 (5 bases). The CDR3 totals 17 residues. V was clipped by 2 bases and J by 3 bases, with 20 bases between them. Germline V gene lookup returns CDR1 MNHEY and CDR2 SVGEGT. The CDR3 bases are TGTGCCAGCAGTTACACCTTAACTAGTATCGCGTTCTACGAGCAGTACTTC. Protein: CASSYTLTSIAFYEQYF.

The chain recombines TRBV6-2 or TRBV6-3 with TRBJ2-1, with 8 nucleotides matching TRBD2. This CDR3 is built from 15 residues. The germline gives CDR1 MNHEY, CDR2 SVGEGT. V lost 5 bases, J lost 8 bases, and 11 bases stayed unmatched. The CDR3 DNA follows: TGTGCCAGCAGTCAAGCTAGCGGGCCTATCCATGAGCAGTTCTTC. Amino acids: CASSQASGPIHEQFF.

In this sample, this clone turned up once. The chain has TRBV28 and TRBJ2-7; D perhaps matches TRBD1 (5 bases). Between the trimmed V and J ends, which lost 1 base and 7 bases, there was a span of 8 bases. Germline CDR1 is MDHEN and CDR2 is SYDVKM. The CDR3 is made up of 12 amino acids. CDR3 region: CASSLSGREQYF. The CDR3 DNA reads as TGTGCCAGCAGTTTATCAGGGCGGGAGCAGTACTTC.

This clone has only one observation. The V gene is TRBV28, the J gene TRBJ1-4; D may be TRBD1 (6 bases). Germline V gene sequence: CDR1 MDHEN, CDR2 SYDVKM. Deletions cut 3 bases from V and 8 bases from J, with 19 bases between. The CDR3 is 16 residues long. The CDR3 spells CASSFVLQGSREKLFF. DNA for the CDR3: TGTGCCAGCAGTTTCGTATTACAGGGATCTAGGGAAAAACTGTTTTTT. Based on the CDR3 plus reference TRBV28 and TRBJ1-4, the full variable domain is DVKVTQSSRYLVKRTGEKVFLECVQDMDHENMFWYRQDPGLGLRLIYFSYDVKMKEKGDIPEGYSVSREKKERFSLILESASTNQTSMYLCASSFVLQGSREKLFFGSGTQLSVL.

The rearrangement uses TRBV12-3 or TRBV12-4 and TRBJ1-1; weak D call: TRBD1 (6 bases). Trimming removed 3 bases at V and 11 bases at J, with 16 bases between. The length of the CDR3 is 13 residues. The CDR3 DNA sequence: TGTGCCAGCAGTTTTGGGGGGGGCCAAGGTGCTTTCTTT. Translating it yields CASSFGGGQGAFF.

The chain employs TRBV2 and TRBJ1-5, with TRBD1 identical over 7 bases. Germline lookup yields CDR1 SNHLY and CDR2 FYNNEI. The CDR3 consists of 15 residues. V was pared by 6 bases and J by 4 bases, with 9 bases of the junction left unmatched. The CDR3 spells CASRIGQATNQPQHF. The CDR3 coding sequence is TGTGCCAGCAGGATCGGACAGGCAACAAATCAGCCCCAGCATTTT.

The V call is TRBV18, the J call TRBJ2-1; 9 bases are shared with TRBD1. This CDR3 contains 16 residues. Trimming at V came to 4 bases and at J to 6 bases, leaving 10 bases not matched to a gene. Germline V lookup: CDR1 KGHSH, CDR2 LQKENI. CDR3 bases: TGTGCCAGCTCACAACGACAGGGGGACTCCCGCAATGAGCAGTTCTTC. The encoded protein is CASSQRQGDSRNEQFF.

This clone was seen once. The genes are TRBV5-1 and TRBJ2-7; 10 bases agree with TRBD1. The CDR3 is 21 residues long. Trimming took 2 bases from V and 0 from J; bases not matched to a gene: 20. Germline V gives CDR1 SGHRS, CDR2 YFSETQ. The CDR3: CASSFSEAPGQGSPSSYEQYF. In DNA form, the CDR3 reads TGCGCCAGCAGCTTTTCCGAAGCACCGGGACAGGGGTCCCCGAGCTCCTACGAGCAGTACTTC.

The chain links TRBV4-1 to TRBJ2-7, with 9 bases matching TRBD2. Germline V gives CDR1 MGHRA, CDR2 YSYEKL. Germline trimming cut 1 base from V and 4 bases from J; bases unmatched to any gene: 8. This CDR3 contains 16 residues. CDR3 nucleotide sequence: TGCGCCAGCAGCCAAGCCCCAGGGACTAGCTCATACGAGCAGTACTTC. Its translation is CASSQAPGTSSYEQYF.

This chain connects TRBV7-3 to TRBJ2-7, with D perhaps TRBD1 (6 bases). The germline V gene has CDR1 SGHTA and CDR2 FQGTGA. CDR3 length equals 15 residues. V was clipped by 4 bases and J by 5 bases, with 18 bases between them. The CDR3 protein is CASSYKQGYLNEQYF. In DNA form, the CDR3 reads TGTGCCAGCAGCTATAAACAGGGTTACCTTAACGAGCAGTACTTC.

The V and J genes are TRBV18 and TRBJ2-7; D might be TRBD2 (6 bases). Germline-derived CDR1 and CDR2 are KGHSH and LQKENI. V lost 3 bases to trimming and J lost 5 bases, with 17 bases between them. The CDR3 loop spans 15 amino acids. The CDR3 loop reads CASSPSRDFTNEQYF. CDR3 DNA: TGTGCCAGCTCACCGTCGAGGGACTTCACTAACGAGCAGTACTTC.

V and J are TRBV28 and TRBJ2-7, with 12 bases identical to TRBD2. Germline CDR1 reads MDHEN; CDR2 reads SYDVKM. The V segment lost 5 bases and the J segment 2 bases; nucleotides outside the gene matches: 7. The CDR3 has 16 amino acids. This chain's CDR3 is CASSPLTSGSPYEQYF. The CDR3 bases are TGTGCCAGCAGTCCCCTGACTAGCGGGAGTCCCTACGAGCAGTACTTC.

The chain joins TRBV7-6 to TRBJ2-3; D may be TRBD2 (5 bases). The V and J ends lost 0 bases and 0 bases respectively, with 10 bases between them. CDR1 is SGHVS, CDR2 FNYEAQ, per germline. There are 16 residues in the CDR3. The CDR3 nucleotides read TGTGCCAGCAGCTTAGCGGCGGGTGCTAGCACAGATACGCAGTATTTT. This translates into CASSLAAGASTDTQYF.

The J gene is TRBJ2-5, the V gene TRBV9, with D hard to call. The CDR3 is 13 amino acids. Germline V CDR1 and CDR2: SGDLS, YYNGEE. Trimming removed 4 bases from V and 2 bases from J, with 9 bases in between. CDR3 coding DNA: TGTGCCAGCAGCCCTATAAGTCAAGAGACCCAGTACTTC. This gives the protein CASSPISQETQYF.

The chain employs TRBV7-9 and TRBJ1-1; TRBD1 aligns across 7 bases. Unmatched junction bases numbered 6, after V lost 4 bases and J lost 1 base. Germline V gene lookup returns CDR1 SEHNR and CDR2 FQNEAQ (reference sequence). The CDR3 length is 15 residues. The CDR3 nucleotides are TGTGCCAGCAGCTCCGTCAGGACAGGGAACACTGAAGCTTTCTTT. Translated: CASSSVRTGNTEAFF. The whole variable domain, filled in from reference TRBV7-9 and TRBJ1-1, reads DTGVSQNPRHKITKRGQNVTFRCDPISEHNRLYWYRQTLGQGPEFLTYFQNEAQLEKSRLLSDRFSAERPKGSFSTLEIQRTEQGDSAMYLCASSSVRTGNTEAFFGQGTRLTVV.

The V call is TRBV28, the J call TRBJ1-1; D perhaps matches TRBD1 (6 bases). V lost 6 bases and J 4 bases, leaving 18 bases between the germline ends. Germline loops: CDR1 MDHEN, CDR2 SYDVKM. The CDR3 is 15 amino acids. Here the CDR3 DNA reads TGTGCCAGCAGCCATCGGGGGGGGCTGGGCACTGAAGCTTTCTTT. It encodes CASSHRGGLGTEAFF.

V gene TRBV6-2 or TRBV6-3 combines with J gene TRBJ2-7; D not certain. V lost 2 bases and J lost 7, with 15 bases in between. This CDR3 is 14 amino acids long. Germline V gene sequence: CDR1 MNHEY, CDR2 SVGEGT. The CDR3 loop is CASSYLGSAREQYF. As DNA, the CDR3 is TGTGCCAGCAGTTACCTTGGCAGCGCGAGAGAGCAGTACTTC.